The next 25 T cell receptor beta chains were all read from a single sample in a study of CD8 T cells in Susac syndrome. Reverse transcription of 0.5 to 1 ug RNA was performed with random hexamers. TCRdb analysed the immunoSEQ multiplex PCR reads with MiXCR anew, one entry per CDR3 protein. Among 70,000 to 100,000 distinct CDR3 sequences, about 96% were seen once, and the ten largest hold 0.4% to 0.45%. Sequences were obtained from CD8+ T cells from PBMCs. The source of these receptors is a human donor with Susac syndrome.

The V and J genes are TRBV4-2 and TRBJ2-2; the D gene is possibly TRBD2 (6 bases). V lost 3 bases and J 4 bases, leaving 12 bases between the germline ends. Germline CDR1 is LGHNA and CDR2 is YNFKEQ. The length of the CDR3 is 15 residues. The CDR3 sequence is CASSQEEGSTGELFF. The DNA for the CDR3 is TGTGCCAGCAGCCAGGAGGAGGGGTCCACCGGGGAGCTGTTTTTT.

The chain uses TRBV20-1 and TRBJ2-3; 8 bases fit TRBD2. V was pared by 0 bases and J by 8 bases, with 13 bases of the junction left unmatched. CDR3 length: 16 amino acids. CDR1 is DFQATT and CDR2 is SNEGSKA in the germline V gene (reference sequence). The CDR3 DNA reads as TGCAGTGCTAGAGATATAGGCACTAGCGGAGCTAGTACGCAGTATTTT. Encoded protein: CSARDIGTSGASTQYF.

This clonotype was recorded once. The chain couples TRBV27 to TRBJ2-1; D remains unclear. V lost 3 bases to trimming and J lost 4 bases, with 10 bases between them. Germline V gene lookup returns CDR1 MNHEY and CDR2 SMNVEV (reference sequence). The CDR3 totals 14 residues. DNA for the CDR3: TGTGCCAGCAGTTTTGGAGCCTCATACAATGAGCAGTTCTTC. Translation: CASSFGASYNEQFF.

J is TRBJ2-1 and V is TRBV20-1; D gene uncertain. Germline V gene lookup returns CDR1 DFQATT and CDR2 SNEGSKA (reference sequence). The CDR3 has 12 residues. The V end was cut by 6 bases, the J end by 4 bases, with 10 bases between. The CDR3 DNA reads TGCAGTGCCAACCTCCTATACAATGAGCAGTTCTTC. Translated, it gives CSANLLYNEQFF.

The rearrangement links TRBV20-1 to TRBJ1-4; D is perhaps TRBD1 (5 bases). Trimming left V 3 bases short and J 7 bases short, with 12 bases between. Germline CDR1 and CDR2: DFQATT and SNEGSKA (reference sequence). CDR3 length: 13 amino acids. In nucleotides, the CDR3 is TGCAGTGCTAGGAGGTGGGGCCGTGAAAAACTGTTTTTT. Translated, it gives CSARRWGREKLFF.

This clonotype was counted once. The V gene is TRBV19, the J gene TRBJ1-5; D is unresolved. The V gene lost 0 bases and the J gene lost 3 bases, with 12 bases spanning the gap. This CDR3 region has 16 residues. Germline CDR1 is LNHDA and CDR2 is SQIVND (reference sequence). The CDR3 nucleotides are TGTGCCAGTAGTATAGATTGGACCACCCACAATCAGCCCCAGCATTTT. Its translation: CASSIDWTTHNQPQHF.

This chain uses TRBV6-5 with TRBJ1-5; 7 bases match TRBD1. With 5 bases clipped from V and 3 bases from J, the junction kept 7 bases outside the gene matches. The CDR3 is 15 amino acids. CDR1 is MNHEY and CDR2 is SVGAGI in the germline V gene. The CDR3 nucleotides read TGTGCCAGCAGTCCACAGGGGTGGAACAATCAGCCCCAGCATTTT. This translates into CASSPQGWNNQPQHF.

The genes are TRBV12-3 or TRBV12-4 and TRBJ2-1; D gene unclear. CDR3 size: 13 residues. The germline V and J ends were trimmed by 7 bases and 4 bases, with 11 bases remaining between them. The chain's CDR3 is CASNQVAYNEQFF. In DNA, the CDR3 is TGTGCCAGCAACCAAGTAGCTTACAATGAGCAGTTCTTC.

The rearrangement links TRBV9 to TRBJ1-2; TRBD1 agrees at 8 bases. The CDR3 totals 15 residues. Losses at the gene ends were 3 bases for V and 1 base for J; bases not matched to a gene: 5. From germline, CDR1 is SGDLS and CDR2 YYNGEE. CDR3 nucleotides: TGTGCCAGCAGCGCCGGGACAGGATTTAACTATGGCTACACCTTC. Its translation: CASSAGTGFNYGYTF.

This chain connects TRBV20-1 to TRBJ2-2, with D tentatively TRBD2 (6 bases). The CDR3 length is 16 residues. V was pared by 1 base and J by 0 bases, with 12 bases between. CDR1 is DFQATT, CDR2 SNEGSKA, per germline (reference sequence). The CDR3 nucleotides read TGCAGTGCTAGAGTACGGGAGAACACGAACACCGGGGAGCTGTTTTTT. This encodes CSARVRENTNTGELFF.

The genes are TRBV7-9 and TRBJ2-1, with D perhaps given as TRBD1 or TRBD2 (6 bases each). This CDR3 has 15 residues. The V end was cut by 6 bases, the J end by 3 bases, with 15 bases between. Germline CDR1 SEHNR, CDR2 FQNEAQ (reference sequence). The CDR3 nucleotides are TGTGCCAGCAGACATAACGAGGGGGGCTACAATGAGCAGTTCTTC. Amino acid sequence: CASRHNEGGYNEQFF.

The rearrangement uses TRBV20-1 and TRBJ1-4; D is undetermined. The CDR3 runs 14 residues. Germline CDR1 is DFQATT and CDR2 is SNEGSKA (reference sequence). V was trimmed by 6 bases and J by 0 bases, leaving 11 bases between them. The CDR3 region is CSAPPEPTNEKLFF. The CDR3 region has the DNA TGCAGTGCCCCTCCAGAGCCAACTAATGAAAAACTGTTTTTT.

The rearrangement links TRBV4-3 to TRBJ2-6, with D uncertain. Germline lookup yields CDR1 LGHNA and CDR2 YSLEER. V lost 0 bases and J 1 base, leaving 10 bases between the germline ends. The CDR3 has 17 residues. CDR3 amino acids: CASSQDRAGSGANVLTF. The CDR3 DNA follows: TGCGCCAGCAGCCAAGATCGAGCTGGATCTGGGGCCAACGTCCTGACTTTC.

CDR3: CASSVGLANEQFF. CDR3 DNA sequence: TGTGCCAGTAGTGTGGGACTGGCAAATGAGCAGTTCTTC. The chain has TRBV19 and TRBJ2-1; D perhaps matches TRBD2 (6 bases). The CDR3 sequence is 13 residues long. Germline loops: CDR1 LNHDA, CDR2 SQIVND (reference sequence). V gave up 5 bases and J gave up 7 bases, with 12 bases separating them.

J is TRBJ2-3 and V is TRBV7-8; 8 bases align to TRBD2. The germline V gene has CDR1 SGHVS and CDR2 FQNEAQ. The CDR3 is 17 residues long. The V gene end was trimmed by 6 bases and the J gene end by 2 bases; junction bases not matched to a gene: 13. CDR3 nucleotide sequence: TGTGCCAGCAGTCCCTTTGCCAGCGGGGGCCCCACAGATACGCAGTATTTT. Protein product: CASSPFASGGPTDTQYF.

The gene calls are TRBV30 and TRBJ2-3, with TRBD1 matching over 10 bases. The J segment lost 2 bases and the V segment lost 8 bases, leaving 4 bases of the junction unmatched. The CDR3 totals 13 residues. In germline, CDR1 is GTSNPN, CDR2 SVGIG (reference sequence). The CDR3 nucleotides are TGTGCCGGGACAGGGGCGAACACAGATACGCAGTATTTT. It specifies CAGTGANTDTQYF. Drawing the rest from reference TRBV30 and TRBJ2-3, the complete variable domain is SQTIHQWPATLVQPVGSPLSLECTVEGTSNPNLYWYRQAAGRGLQLLFYSVGIGQISSEVPQNLSASRPQDRQFILSSKKLLLSDSGFYLCAGTGANTDTQYFGPGTRLTVL.

The chain combines TRBV20-1 with TRBJ1-2; 7 nucleotides line up with TRBD1. Germline lookup yields CDR1 DFQATT and CDR2 SNEGSKA (reference sequence). V lost 6 bases and J lost 3; bases outside the gene matches: 16. The CDR3 runs to 16 residues. The CDR3 DNA sequence: TGCAGTGCCACACAGGGGTGGTACCCTCAGGACTATGGCTACACCTTC. This encodes CSATQGWYPQDYGYTF.

V gene TRBV28 combines with J gene TRBJ1-3, with D possibly matching TRBD1 (5 bases). CDR1 and CDR2 from the germline V gene are MDHEN and SYDVKM. This CDR3 region has 19 residues. Trimming removed 6 bases from V and 0 bases from J, with 24 bases in between. CDR3 sequence (DNA): TGTGCCAGCAGCACCTTAACGACAGTATTAGGAAGCTCTGGAAACACCATATATTTT. This gives the protein CASSTLTTVLGSSGNTIYF.

This clonotype was picked up one time. The chain employs TRBV20-1 and TRBJ2-5, with 11 bases lining up with TRBD2. Germline-derived CDR1 and CDR2 are DFQATT and SNEGSKA (reference sequence). The CDR3 covers 14 residues. The ends lost 6 bases at V and 5 bases at J; junction bases unmatched: 8. CDR3 in amino acids: CSAQTSGARETQYF. In DNA form, the CDR3 reads TGCAGTGCCCAGACTAGCGGGGCCCGGGAGACCCAGTACTTC.

In its sample, this clonotype was seen once. This chain connects TRBV27 to TRBJ2-2; tentatively, D is TRBD1 or TRBD2 (5 bases each). Germline CDR1 is MNHEY and CDR2 is SMNVEV (reference sequence). V was shortened by 5 bases and J by 0 bases, with 10 bases between the two germline ends. This CDR3 has 15 residues. As DNA, the CDR3 is TGTGCCAGCAGTCCCGTGGGACCGAACACCGGGGAGCTGTTTTTT. Its translation: CASSPVGPNTGELFF.

The rearrangement links TRBV7-9 to TRBJ1-2; D is possibly TRBD1 (5 bases). The V gene's germline CDR1 is SEHNR and CDR2 FQNEAQ (reference sequence). The CDR3 contains 14 residues. Trimming took 7 bases from V and 3 from J, leaving 15 bases between them. CDR3 coding DNA: TGTGCCAGCACCCCTAGGGGTGTCGACTATGGCTACACCTTC. Amino acid sequence: CASTPRGVDYGYTF.

The chain joins TRBV5-1 to TRBJ2-7; 7 positions match TRBD1. There are 14 residues in the CDR3. J lost 6 bases, V lost 0 bases, and 6 bases had no gene match. CDR1 and CDR2 from the germline V gene are SGHRS and YFSETQ. CDR3 residues: CASSLVAGDSEQYF. The CDR3 DNA is TGCGCCAGCAGCTTGGTTGCAGGGGACAGCGAGCAGTACTTC. Full variable domain (rest looked up from reference TRBV5-1 and TRBJ2-7): KAGVTQTPRYLIKTRGQQVTLSCSPISGHRSVSWYQQTPGQGLQFLFEYFSETQRNKGNFPGRFSGRQFSNSRSEMNVSTLELGDSALYLCASSLVAGDSEQYFGPGTRLTVT.

The V call is TRBV5-6, the J call TRBJ1-3, with unresolved D. Germline assignment: CDR1 SGHDT and CDR2 YYEEEE. The CDR3 length is 12 residues. Trimming took 4 bases from V and 6 from J, leaving 8 bases between them. The CDR3 DNA sequence: TGTGCCAGCAGCGGTCTGGAAAACACCATATATTTT. This gives the protein CASSGLENTIYF.

The chain joins TRBV28 to TRBJ1-5, with unresolved D. Germline CDR1 reads MDHEN; CDR2 reads SYDVKM. CDR3 length equals 13 residues. The V end lost 3 bases, the J end lost 9 bases, and 12 bases lay between the germline ends. The CDR3 protein is CASSLSPAWPQHF. The CDR3 nucleotides are TGTGCCAGCAGTTTGTCTCCCGCCTGGCCCCAGCATTTT.

The rearrangement joins TRBV20-1 to TRBJ2-1, with unresolved D. Trimming stripped 4 bases from V and 2 bases from J, with 3 bases between. The CDR3 spans 11 residues. Germline V gene sequence: CDR1 DFQATT, CDR2 SNEGSKA (reference sequence). The CDR3 protein is CSATPYNEQFF. The CDR3, as DNA: TGCAGTGCTACCCCCTACAATGAGCAGTTCTTC.